The clone carrying this TCR beta chain appeared a few times. Its antigen is as yet unknown. This specimen comes from a study of T cells in Graves' hyperthyroidism and ophthalmopathy. Findings of the study overall: Blood shared most expanded thyroid clonotypes above 0.001.

Clinicians diagnosed patients from clinical symptoms, serum thyroxine and TRAb, thyroid ultrasound and orbital computed tomography. The CDR3 covers 15 residues. Germline V gene lookup returns CDR1 LNHDA and CDR2 SQIVND (reference sequence). Unmatched junction bases numbered 6, after V lost 4 bases and J lost 2 bases. Amplification yielded TCR beta CDR3 regions, with RNA transcripts as the source. The HTBI set primed first-round TCR CDR3 RT-PCR. TCRdb itself ran the multiplex PCR reads through MiXCR, one entry per CDR3 protein. The data show 350,000 to 400,000 distinct CDR3 sequences, more than 13% seen once.

The chain carries TRBV19 and TRBJ2-7; 9 positions agree with TRBD1. The sequenced sample was blood. The sequence came from a woman in her 30s with Graves' hyperthyroidism. For the CDR3, the DNA is TGTGCCAGTAGTAAGGATAGGGACAGGGCCTACGAGCAGTACTTC. Amino acids: CASSKDRDRAYEQYF.